These T cell receptor beta chains were read from a single sample in a study of T-cell memory formation after mild COVID-19. TCRdb recomputed calls from the 5' RACE reads with MiXCR, one row per CDR3 protein. The data hold about 540,000 distinct CDR3 sequences, with roughly 22% observed a single time. What was sequenced was PBMCs or a T cell subset sorted from them (not recorded which). These TCRs come from an adult woman who had mild COVID-19 (a few samples of this study predate the infection). Cell type and time point are not known. The CDR3 runs from the conserved cysteine through the conserved F or W. The D gene is left open where the match is weak. Rows may omit the clone size; those that give it use once, few, many or a size class.

clone size,V gene,D gene,J gene,CDR3 DNA,CDR3 protein
once,TRBV5-1,NA,TRBJ2-4,TGCGCCAGCAGCTTGGGTGCAGGGTCCAAAAACATTCAGTACTTC,CASSLGAGSKNIQYF
few,TRBV6-5,TRBD2,TRBJ2-5,TGTGCCAGCAGTGGACTAGCGGAACAAGAGACCCAGTACTTC,CASSGLAEQETQYF
NA,TRBV25-1,NA,TRBJ2-2,TGTGCCAGCAGTGTGGGAACGGTGAGGACCGGGGAGCTGTTTTTT,CASSVGTVRTGELFF
few,TRBV6-1,TRBD1,TRBJ1-6,TGTGCCAGCAGTGAATTGGGGCAGGGGGCTTCACCCCTCCACTTT,CASSELGQGASPLHF
few,TRBV11-3,TRBD1,TRBJ1-1,TGTGCCAGCAGCCCCTGGGACAGGGGTGGGAACACTGAAGCTTTCTTT,CASSPWDRGGNTEAFF
NA,TRBV9,NA,TRBJ1-1,TGTGCCAGCATACAGAACCCGAACACTGAAGCTTTCTTT,CASIQNPNTEAFF
few,TRBV6-5,NA,TRBJ2-7,TGTGCCAGCAGTTACAAAAGGACGGGCTACGAGCAGTACTTC,CASSYKRTGYEQYF
NA,TRBV13,TRBD1,TRBJ2-7,TGTGCCAGCAGCTCCCGCACCTGGGAGGGACAGGGATACTACGAGCAGTACTTC,CASSSRTWEGQGYYEQYF
NA,TRBV5-6,NA,TRBJ2-5,TGTGCCAGCTCCGAGTCCGGGGGCCCCATTATCTGGGAGACCCAGTACTTC,CASSESGGPIIWETQYF
NA,TRBV7-3,NA,TRBJ2-3,TGTGCCAGCAGCTTTGGACTCCTCACAGATACGCAGTATTTT,CASSFGLLTDTQYF
few,TRBV6-2/TRBV6-3,NA,TRBJ1-3,TGTGCCAGCATGAGCTCTGGAAACACCATATATTTT,CASMSSGNTIYF
few,TRBV12-3/TRBV12-4,NA,TRBJ2-7,TGTGCCAGCAGTTCCCAGGACTCCTACGAGCAGTACTTC,CASSSQDSYEQYF
NA,TRBV20-1,NA,TRBJ2-7,TGCAGTGCCCCCCGGCGGACCCTACGGCCCGAGCAGTACTTC,CSAPRRTLRPEQYF
many,TRBV7-3,TRBD2,TRBJ2-1,TGTGCCAGCAGCTTAACTAGCGGGAGGTCCTCCTACAATGAGCAGTTCTTC,CASSLTSGRSSYNEQFF
few,TRBV5-1,TRBD2,TRBJ2-1,TGCGCCAGCAGCTTGGTAGGACTAGCGGGAGTTCTCAATGAGCAGTTCTTC,CASSLVGLAGVLNEQFF
NA,TRBV15,TRBD1,TRBJ2-1,TGTGCCACCAGCTCTCGGGACAGATATAATGAGCAGTTCTTC,CATSSRDRYNEQFF
NA,TRBV12-3/TRBV12-4,TRBD1,TRBJ1-4,TGTGCCAGCAGGCAAAGGACAGGGGGTGAGGAAAAACTGTTTTTT,CASRQRTGGEEKLFF
many,TRBV9,TRBD2,TRBJ2-5,TGTGCCAGCAGCGTAGGGCTAGCGGGAGAGACCCAGTACTTC,CASSVGLAGETQYF
NA,TRBV5-1,TRBD1,TRBJ1-1,TGCGCCAGCGGTGAAGGACAGGGGATGGGGTTAGGCACTGAAGCTTTCTTT,CASGEGQGMGLGTEAFF
NA,TRBV7-8,NA,TRBJ2-3,TGTGCCAGCAGCCCCTTAGGGGGGGCCCCAGATACGCAGTATTTT,CASSPLGGAPDTQYF
NA,TRBV9,TRBD2,TRBJ2-3,TGTGCCAGCAGCGGAAAGGAAGCGGGGGGGATCACAGATACGCAGTATTTT,CASSGKEAGGITDTQYF
NA,TRBV3-1,NA,TRBJ2-7,TGTGCCAGCAGCCAAGCGGGCGTGACTCTCGCCTACGAGCAGTACTTC,CASSQAGVTLAYEQYF
few,TRBV24-1,NA,TRBJ1-5,TGTGCCACCAGTGACGGTGGGGGTGGCAATCAGCCCCAGCATTTT,CATSDGGGGNQPQHF
NA,TRBV11-3,NA,TRBJ2-7,TGTGCCAGCAGCCCGCCTGACGGTCCCTACGAGCAGTACTTC,CASSPPDGPYEQYF
NA,TRBV7-7,TRBD1,TRBJ2-5,TGTGCTAGCAGCGTATCAGGACAGGGACCCCAAGAGACCCAGTACTTC,CASSVSGQGPQETQYF
NA,TRBV6-5,NA,TRBJ2-3,TGTGCCAGCAGTTACGGGCAGAGCACAGATACGCAGTATTTT,CASSYGQSTDTQYF
few,TRBV15,NA,TRBJ1-1,TGTGCCACCAGCAGACAGGGGAGCACTGAAGCTTTCTTT,CATSRQGSTEAFF
NA,TRBV12-3/TRBV12-4,NA,TRBJ1-2,TGTGCCAGCAGTTTAGCGGGACGACCTTATGGCTACACCTTC,CASSLAGRPYGYTF
few,TRBV5-1,TRBD1,TRBJ2-5,TGCGCCAGCAGCGGTTACCGGGGACAGACGCAAGAGACCCAGTACTTC,CASSGYRGQTQETQYF
NA,TRBV6-5,NA,TRBJ1-2,TGTGCCAGCCTTGGCCGCTATGGCTACACCTTC,CASLGRYGYTF
few,TRBV5-4,TRBD1,TRBJ2-7,TGTGCCAGCGGGGACAGGGGTTCCTACGAGCAGTACTTC,CASGDRGSYEQYF
NA,TRBV7-3,TRBD2,TRBJ2-1,TGTGCCAGCAGCTTAAGGGGACTAGCTGTGGATGAGCAGTTCTTC,CASSLRGLAVDEQFF
many,TRBV18,NA,TRBJ2-7,TGTGCCAGCTCACCACCTTCGTCCCGGGAATTCGAGCAGTACTTC,CASSPPSSREFEQYF
NA,TRBV5-5,NA,TRBJ1-6,TGTGCCAGCAGCTTGGGGGGCGCGGCCCTCCACTTT,CASSLGGAALHF
few,TRBV7-9,NA,TRBJ2-7,TGTGCCAGCAGCTTACAGGGTCCTTCGCGCGAGCAGTACTTC,CASSLQGPSREQYF
few,TRBV24-1,NA,TRBJ2-1,TGTGCCACCAGCTGGGCGGGGAGCTCCTACAATGAGCAGTTCTTC,CATSWAGSSYNEQFF
few,TRBV29-1,NA,TRBJ1-3,TGCAGCGTCGGACTGAACTCTGGAAACACCATATATTTT,CSVGLNSGNTIYF
many,TRBV2,NA,TRBJ2-4,TGTGCCAGCAGAACCAGGGGCGAACCTACCAAAAACATTCAGTACTTC,CASRTRGEPTKNIQYF
few,TRBV7-6,NA,TRBJ1-1,TGTGCCAGCAGCTTAGGGGCCGGGCAAATAGAAGCTTTCTTT,CASSLGAGQIEAFF
NA,TRBV7-9,NA,TRBJ2-5,TGTGCCAGCAGCTCCGAGGAAGAGACCCAGTACTTC,CASSSEEETQYF
NA,TRBV18,TRBD2,TRBJ2-1,TGTGCCAGCTCTCCGCGCGGGAGGGGCTACAATGAGCAGTTCTTC,CASSPRGRGYNEQFF
few,TRBV10-3,NA,TRBJ1-1,TGTGTACTTCAGCGCCCATCTCCGAACACTGAAGCTTTCTTT,CVLQRPSPNTEAFF
many,TRBV7-6,NA,TRBJ2-5,TGTGCCAGCAGCTCCGGAGGCCCAGTGGAGACCCAGTACTTC,CASSSGGPVETQYF
few,TRBV4-2,NA,TRBJ2-1,TGTGCCAGCAGCCAAGATCTTAGGGGCAATGAGCAGTTCTTC,CASSQDLRGNEQFF